The T cell receptor (beta chain) under discussion was sequenced for a study of T cell repertoires in cytomegalovirus infection. As for the study in general: Shared public TCR beta signatures pointed to both CMV infection and a matching HLA type. Study-wide points: In two of eight donors, the top clonotype was HLA-C-restricted CMV-specific. Summed public TCR beta family frequency identified CMV carriers bearing the relevant HLA.

This clonotype was detected many times. Its target is unknown. The germline V gene has CDR1 SQVTM and CDR2 ANQGSEA. The CDR3 covers 12 residues. V was trimmed by 7 bases and J by 4 bases, leaving 11 bases between them. TCRdb redid the calling of the reads with MiXCR, one entry per CDR3 protein. The data contain 70,000 to 75,000 distinct CDR3 sequences, over 3.5% of them singletons. This chain connects TRBV29-1 to TRBJ2-1; D perhaps matches TRBD2 (6 bases). Sequences were obtained from PBMCs. This receptor was obtained from a human donor in good health (CMV status not recorded). Some clones in this sample may be carry-over from other donors' samples. The DNA for the CDR3 is TGCAGCGCCCGCGGGGAGTACAATGAGCAGTTCTTC. It translates to CSARGEYNEQFF.